The source of this T cell receptor beta chain is a study of T cell responses to AZD1222 COVID-19 vaccine. Unmatched junction bases numbered 2, after V lost 3 bases and J lost 4 bases. This CDR3 region has 14 residues. Germline V lookup: CDR1 MDHEN, CDR2 SYDVKM. Here immunoSEQ multiplex PCR was the method, and the copy in TCRdb shows in-frame clones only, minus some. The table shows around 150,000 clones, with 70% to 90% occurring only once. The source was peripheral blood, collected on day 0 of AZD1222 vaccination. The source is an adult in good health. V is TRBV28 and J is TRBJ1-5; 8 nucleotides align to TRBD1. CDR3: CASSFTGGNQPQHF. CDR3 nucleotide sequence: TGTGCCAGCAGTTTCACAGGGGGTAATCAGCCCCAGCATTTT.